This TCR beta chain is drawn from a study of T cells in Graves' hyperthyroidism and ophthalmopathy. Uncontrolled infection, other autoimmune disease, pregnancy or lactation barred patients from enrollment. The diagnoses drew upon clinical symptoms, serum thyroxine and TRAb, thyroid ultrasound and orbital computed tomography. This clonotype appeared a few times. The source material, RNA transcripts, was used to amplify TCR beta CDR3 regions. TCR CDR3 regions were first amplified by RT-PCR with HTBI primers. TCRdb processed the multiplex PCR reads anew with MiXCR; each CDR3 protein has one entry. This table holds about 320,000 distinct CDR3 sequences, roughly 15% found once. CDR3 length: 14 amino acids. V lost 3 bases to trimming and J lost 1 base, with 6 bases between them. Per germline, CDR1 SNHLY and CDR2 FYNNEI.

Sequenced sample: blood. This clonotype was obtained from a young man with Graves' hyperthyroidism. This sequence joins TRBV2 and TRBJ2-2; D unclear. In DNA, the CDR3 is TGTGCCAGCAGTGATGCCCTGAACACCGGGGAGCTGTTTTTT. Translated: CASSDALNTGELFF.